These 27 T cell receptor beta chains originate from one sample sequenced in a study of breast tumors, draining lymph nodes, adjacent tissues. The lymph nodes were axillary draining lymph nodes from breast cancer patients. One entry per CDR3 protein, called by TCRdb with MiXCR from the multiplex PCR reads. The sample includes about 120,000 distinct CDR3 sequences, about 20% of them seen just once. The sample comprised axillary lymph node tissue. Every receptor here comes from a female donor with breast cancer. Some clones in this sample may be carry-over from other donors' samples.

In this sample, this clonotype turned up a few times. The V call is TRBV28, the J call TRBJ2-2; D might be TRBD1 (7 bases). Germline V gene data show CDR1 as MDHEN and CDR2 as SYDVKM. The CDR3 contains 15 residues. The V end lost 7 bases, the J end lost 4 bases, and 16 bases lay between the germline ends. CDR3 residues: CASKFPGGGTGELFF. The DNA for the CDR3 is TGTGCCAGCAAGTTCCCAGGGGGAGGCACCGGGGAGCTGTTTTTT.

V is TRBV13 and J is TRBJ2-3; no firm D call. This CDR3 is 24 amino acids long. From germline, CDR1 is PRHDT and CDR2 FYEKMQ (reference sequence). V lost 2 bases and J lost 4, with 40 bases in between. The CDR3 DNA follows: TGTGCCAGCAGCTTATTTTCCGGCAATCCTGCTCGAGGCCACCCCTGGTCGCGTCCAGATACGCAGTATTTT. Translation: CASSLFSGNPARGHPWSRPDTQYF.

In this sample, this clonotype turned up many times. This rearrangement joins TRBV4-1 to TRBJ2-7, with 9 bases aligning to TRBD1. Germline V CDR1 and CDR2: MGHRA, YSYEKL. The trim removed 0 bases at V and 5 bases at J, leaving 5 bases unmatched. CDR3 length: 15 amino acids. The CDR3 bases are TGCGCCAGCAGCCAAGATCCAGGACAGGGGAACGAGCAGTACTTC. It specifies CASSQDPGQGNEQYF.

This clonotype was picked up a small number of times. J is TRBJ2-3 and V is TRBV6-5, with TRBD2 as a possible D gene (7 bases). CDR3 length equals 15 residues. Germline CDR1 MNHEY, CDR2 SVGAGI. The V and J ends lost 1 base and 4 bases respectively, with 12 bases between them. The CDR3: CASSYWRGGPDTQYF. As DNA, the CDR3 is TGTGCCAGCAGTTACTGGAGGGGGGGCCCAGATACGCAGTATTTT.

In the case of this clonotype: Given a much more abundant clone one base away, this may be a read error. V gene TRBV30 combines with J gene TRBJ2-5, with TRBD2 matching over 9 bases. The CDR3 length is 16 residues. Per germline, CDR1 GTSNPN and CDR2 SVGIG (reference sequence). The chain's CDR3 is CAWSVGVAGEGETQHF. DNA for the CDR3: TGTGCCTGGAGTGTGGGGGTAGCGGGAGAGGGAGAGACCCAGCACTTC.

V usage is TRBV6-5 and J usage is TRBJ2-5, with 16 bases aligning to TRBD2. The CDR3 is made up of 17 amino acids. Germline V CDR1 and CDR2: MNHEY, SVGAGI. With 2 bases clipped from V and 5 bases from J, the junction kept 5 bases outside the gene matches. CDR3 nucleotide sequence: TGTGCCAGCAGTTACGGCGGGACTAGCGGGAGGGAGGAGACCCAGTACTTC. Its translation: CASSYGGTSGREETQYF.

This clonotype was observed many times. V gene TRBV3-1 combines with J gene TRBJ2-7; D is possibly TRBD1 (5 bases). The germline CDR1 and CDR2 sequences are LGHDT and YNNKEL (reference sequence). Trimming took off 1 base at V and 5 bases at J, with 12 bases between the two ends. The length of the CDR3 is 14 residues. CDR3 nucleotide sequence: TGTGCCAGCAGCCAAGCAGTTCCAGGGCACGAGCAGTACTTC. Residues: CASSQAVPGHEQYF.

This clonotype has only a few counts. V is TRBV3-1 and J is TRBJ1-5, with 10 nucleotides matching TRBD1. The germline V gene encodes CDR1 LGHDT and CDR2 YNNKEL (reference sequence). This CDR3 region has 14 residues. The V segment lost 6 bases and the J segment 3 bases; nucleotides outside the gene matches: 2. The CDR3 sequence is CASRGTGANQPQHF. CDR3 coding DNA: TGTGCCAGCAGGGGGACAGGGGCCAATCAGCCCCAGCATTTT.

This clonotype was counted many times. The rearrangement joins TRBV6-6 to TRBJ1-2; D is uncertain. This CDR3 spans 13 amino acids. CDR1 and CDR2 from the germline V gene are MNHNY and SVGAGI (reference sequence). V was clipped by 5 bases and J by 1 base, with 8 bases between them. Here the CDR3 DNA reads TGTGCCAGCAGTGTGCGGGGTAACTATGGCTACACCTTC. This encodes CASSVRGNYGYTF.

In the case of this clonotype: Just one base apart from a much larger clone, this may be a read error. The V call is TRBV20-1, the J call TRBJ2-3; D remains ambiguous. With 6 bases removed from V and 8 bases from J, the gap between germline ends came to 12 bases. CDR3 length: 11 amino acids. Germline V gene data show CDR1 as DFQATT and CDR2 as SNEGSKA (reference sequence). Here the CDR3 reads CSAKFRITQYF. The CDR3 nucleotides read TGCAGTGCCAAATTCAGAATTACGCAGTATTTT.

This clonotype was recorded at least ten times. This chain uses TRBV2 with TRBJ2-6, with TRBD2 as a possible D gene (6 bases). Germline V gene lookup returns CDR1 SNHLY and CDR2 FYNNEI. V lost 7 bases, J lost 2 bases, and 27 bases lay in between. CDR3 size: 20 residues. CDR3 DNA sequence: TGTGCCAGCACTCAAAATAGGGACTCCAAAAAAGACACTGGGGCCAACGTCCTGACTTTC. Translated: CASTQNRDSKKDTGANVLTF.

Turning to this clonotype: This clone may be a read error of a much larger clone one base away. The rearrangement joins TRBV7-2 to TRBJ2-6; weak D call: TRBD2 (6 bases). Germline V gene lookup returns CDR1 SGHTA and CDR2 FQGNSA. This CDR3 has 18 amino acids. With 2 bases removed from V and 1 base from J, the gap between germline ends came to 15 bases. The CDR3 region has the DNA TGTGCCAGCAGCTTAAGTCCGTCGGCGGGGTCTGGGGCCAACGTCCTGACTTTC. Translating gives CASSLSPSAGSGANVLTF.

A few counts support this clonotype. CDR3 protein: CASSLGELYGYTF. The CDR3 region has the DNA TGTGCCAGCAGTTTAGGGGAGCTCTATGGCTACACCTTC. V gene TRBV28 combines with J gene TRBJ1-2; the D is unclear. CDR3 length: 13 amino acids. CDR1 MDHEN and CDR2 SYDVKM come from the germline V gene. V was trimmed by 2 bases and J by 4 bases, leaving 8 bases between them.

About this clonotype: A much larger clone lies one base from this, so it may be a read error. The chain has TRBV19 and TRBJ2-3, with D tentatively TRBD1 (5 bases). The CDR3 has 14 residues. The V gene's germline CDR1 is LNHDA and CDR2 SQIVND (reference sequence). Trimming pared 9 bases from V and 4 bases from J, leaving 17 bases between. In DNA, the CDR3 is TGTGCCAGAAGTTCAAACAGGATCGCAGATACGCAGTATTTT. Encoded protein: CARSSNRIADTQYF.

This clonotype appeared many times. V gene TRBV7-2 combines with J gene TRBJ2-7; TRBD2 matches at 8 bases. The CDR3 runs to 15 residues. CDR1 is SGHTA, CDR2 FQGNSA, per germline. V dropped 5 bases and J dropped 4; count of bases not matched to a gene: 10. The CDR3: CASSIKAGEFYEQYF. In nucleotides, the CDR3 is TGTGCCAGCAGCATTAAAGCGGGAGAGTTTTACGAGCAGTACTTC.

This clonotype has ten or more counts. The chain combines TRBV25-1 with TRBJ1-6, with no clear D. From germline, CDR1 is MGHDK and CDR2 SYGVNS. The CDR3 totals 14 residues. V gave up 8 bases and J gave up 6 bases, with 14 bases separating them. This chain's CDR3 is CASESLSANSPLHF. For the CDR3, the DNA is TGTGCCAGCGAGTCCCTTTCTGCTAATTCACCCCTCCACTTT. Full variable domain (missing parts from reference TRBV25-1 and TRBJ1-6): EADIYQTPRYLVIGTGKKITLECSQTMGHDKMYWYQQDPGMELHLIHYSYGVNSTEKGDLSSESTVSRIRTEHFPLTLESARPSHTSQYLCASESLSANSPLHFGNGTRLTVT.

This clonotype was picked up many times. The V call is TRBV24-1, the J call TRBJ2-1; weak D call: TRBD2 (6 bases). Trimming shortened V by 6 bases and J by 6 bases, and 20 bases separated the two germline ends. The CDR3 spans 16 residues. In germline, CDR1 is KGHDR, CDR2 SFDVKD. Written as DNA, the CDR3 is TGTGCCACCAGTACCGTAGTCGGGGGTGTTGGCAATGAGCAGTTCTTC. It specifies CATSTVVGGVGNEQFF.

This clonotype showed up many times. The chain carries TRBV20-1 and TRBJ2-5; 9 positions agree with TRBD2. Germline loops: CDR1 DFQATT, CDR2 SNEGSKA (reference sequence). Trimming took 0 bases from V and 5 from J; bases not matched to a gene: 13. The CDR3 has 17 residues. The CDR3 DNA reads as TGCAGTGCTAGAGATCGGCTAGCGGGAACCCGTTGGGAGACCCAGTACTTC. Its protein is CSARDRLAGTRWETQYF.

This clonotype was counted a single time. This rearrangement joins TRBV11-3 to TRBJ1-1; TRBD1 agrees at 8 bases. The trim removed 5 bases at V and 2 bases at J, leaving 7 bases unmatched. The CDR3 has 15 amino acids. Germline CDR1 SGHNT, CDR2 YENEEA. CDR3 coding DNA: TGTGCCAGCAGCCCAGGGACAGGATTAAACACTGAAGCTTTCTTT. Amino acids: CASSPGTGLNTEAFF.

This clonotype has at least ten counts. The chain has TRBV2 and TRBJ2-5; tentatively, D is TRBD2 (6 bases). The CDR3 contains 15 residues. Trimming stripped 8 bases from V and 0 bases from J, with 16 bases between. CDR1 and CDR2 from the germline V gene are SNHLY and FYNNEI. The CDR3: CASGGRRGYQETQYF. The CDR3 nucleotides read TGTGCCAGCGGGGGACGACGGGGGTACCAAGAGACCCAGTACTTC.

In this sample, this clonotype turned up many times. Here the CDR3 DNA reads TGTGCCAGTAGTCTCTCACCCTACGAGCAGTACTTC. Translating gives CASSLSPYEQYF. V usage is TRBV19 and J usage is TRBJ2-7; D not resolved. The CDR3 loop spans 12 amino acids. V lost 5 bases to trimming and J lost 2 bases, with 7 bases between them. Germline CDR1 LNHDA, CDR2 SQIVND (reference sequence).

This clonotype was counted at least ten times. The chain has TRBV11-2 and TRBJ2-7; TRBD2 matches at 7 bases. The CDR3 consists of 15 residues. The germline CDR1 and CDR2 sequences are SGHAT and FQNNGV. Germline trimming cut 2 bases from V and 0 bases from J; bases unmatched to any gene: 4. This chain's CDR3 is CASSLQAGDSYEQYF. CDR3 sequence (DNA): TGTGCCAGCAGCTTACAGGCGGGGGACTCCTACGAGCAGTACTTC.

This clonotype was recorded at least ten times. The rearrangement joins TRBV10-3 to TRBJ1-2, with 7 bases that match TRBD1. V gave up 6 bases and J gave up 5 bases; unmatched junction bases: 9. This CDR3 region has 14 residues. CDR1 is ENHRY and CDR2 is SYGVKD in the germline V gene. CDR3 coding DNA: TGTGCCATCAGGCCTAACGACAGGGTTTATGGCTACACCTTC. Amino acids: CAIRPNDRVYGYTF.

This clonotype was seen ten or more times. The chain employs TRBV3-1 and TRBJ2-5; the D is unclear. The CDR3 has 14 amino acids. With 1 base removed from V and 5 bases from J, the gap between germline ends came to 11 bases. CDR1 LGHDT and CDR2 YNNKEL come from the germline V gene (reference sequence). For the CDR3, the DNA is TGTGCCAGCAGCCAAGTGAAACAGTTCGAGACCCAGTACTTC. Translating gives CASSQVKQFETQYF.

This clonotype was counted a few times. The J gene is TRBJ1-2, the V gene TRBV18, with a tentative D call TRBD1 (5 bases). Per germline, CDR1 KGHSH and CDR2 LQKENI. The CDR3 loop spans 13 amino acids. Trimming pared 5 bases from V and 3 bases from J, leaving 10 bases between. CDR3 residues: CASSSPGDYGYTF. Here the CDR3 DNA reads TGTGCCAGCTCATCGCCGGGGGACTATGGCTACACCTTC.

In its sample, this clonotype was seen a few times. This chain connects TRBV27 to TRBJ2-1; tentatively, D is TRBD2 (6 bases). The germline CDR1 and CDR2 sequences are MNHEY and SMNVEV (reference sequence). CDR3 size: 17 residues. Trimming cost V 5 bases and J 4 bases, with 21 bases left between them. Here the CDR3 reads CASSAVLARRTYNEQFF. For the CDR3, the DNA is TGTGCCAGCAGTGCCGTCCTAGCGAGACGCACGTACAATGAGCAGTTCTTC.

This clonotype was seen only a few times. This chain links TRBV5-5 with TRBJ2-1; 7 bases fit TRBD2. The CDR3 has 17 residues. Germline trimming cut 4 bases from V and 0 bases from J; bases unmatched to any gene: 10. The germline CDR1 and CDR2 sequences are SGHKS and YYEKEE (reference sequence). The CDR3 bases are TGTGCCAGCAGCCCGATGACTAGCCCTAGCTCCTACAATGAGCAGTTCTTC. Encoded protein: CASSPMTSPSSYNEQFF.